These T cell receptor beta chains were read from a single sample in a study of shared clonotypes between healthy human individuals. Measured with immunoSEQ multiplex PCR; TCRdb has only the in-frame clones, and not every one. Altogether a few million clones are present, just under 95% being singletons, with the ten largest covering under 2%. Material for sequencing was naive CD8+ T cells from PBMCs. These receptor sequences come from a man aged 18 to 29 in good health. Some clones in this sample may be carry-over from other donors' samples. Each CDR3 is given with its conserved first and last residue. The D gene is left open where the match is weak. Clone size is given for some rows only: seen once, a few or many times, or a class if the clone is expanded.

j_call v_call clone_size d_call cdr3_aa cdr3_nt
TRBJ2-7 TRBV7-7 . . CASSLGLKENYEQYF TGTGCCAGCAGCTTAGGTCTTAAGGAGAACTACGAGCAGTACTTC
TRBJ2-6 TRBV7-3 once TRBD1 CASSPTGDSGANVLTF TGTGCCAGCAGCCCTACAGGGGACTCTGGGGCCAACGTCCTGACTTTC
TRBJ1-1 TRBV5-4 . . CASSLASGRGPMNTEAFF TGTGCCAGCAGCTTGGCCTCCGGGAGGGGACCGATGAACACTGAAGCTTTCTTT
TRBJ1-6 TRBV29-1 . . CSVHDTSGLHF TGCAGCGTCCACGACACATCCGGCCTCCACTTT
TRBJ2-2 TRBV5-6 . TRBD1 CASSLARTGWTGELFF TGTGCCAGCAGCTTGGCCCGGACAGGGTGGACCGGGGAGCTGTTTTTT
TRBJ2-3 TRBV7-3 . . CASSLAGQRGDTQYF TGTGCCAGCAGCTTAGCGGGCCAACGGGGAGATACGCAGTATTTT
TRBJ1-1 TRBV11-3 . . CASSSAGATEAFF TGTGCCAGCAGCTCTGCAGGGGCAACTGAAGCTTTCTTT
TRBJ2-1 TRBV4-1 once . CASSQASRDEQFF TGCGCCAGCAGCCAAGCTTCGCGCGATGAGCAGTTCTTC
TRBJ2-3 TRBV10-3 . TRBD1 CAISESKQGAWGTDTQYF TGTGCCATCAGTGAGTCGAAACAGGGGGCGTGGGGCACAGATACGCAGTATTTT
TRBJ2-7 TRBV4-3 . . CASSPTRGYEQYF TGCGCCAGCAGCCCGACCAGGGGATACGAGCAGTACTTC
TRBJ1-1 TRBV21-1 . . CARSNNRRPNTEAFF TGTGCCAGGTCCAATAATAGGAGGCCGAACACTGAAGCTTTCTTT
TRBJ2-2 TRBV6-5 . . CASSYIRMNTGELFF TGTGCCAGCAGTTACATCAGAATGAACACCGGGGAGCTGTTTTTT
TRBJ2-1 TRBV4-1 . . CASSQEGENEQFF TGCGCCAGCAGCCAGGAGGGGGAGAATGAGCAGTTCTTC
TRBJ2-7 TRBV5-1 once TRBD2 CASSLGTSGAAYEQYF TGCGCCAGCAGCTTAGGGACTAGCGGGGCGGCTTACGAGCAGTACTTC
TRBJ2-5 TRBV18 . TRBD1 CASSPTGQGAGETQYF TGTGCCAGCTCACCAACGGGACAGGGGGCTGGAGAGACCCAGTACTTC
TRBJ2-1 TRBV28 . TRBD2 CASSFAASGEQFF TGTGCCAGCAGTTTCGCGGCTAGCGGTGAGCAGTTCTTC
TRBJ1-2 TRBV9 . . CASSERVDPPNYGYTF TGTGCCAGCAGCGAGAGAGTTGACCCTCCTAACTATGGCTACACCTTC
TRBJ1-2 TRBV9 once . CASSAGWTSSNYGYTF TGTGCCAGCAGCGCGGGCTGGACGTCTTCTAACTATGGCTACACCTTC
TRBJ2-7 TRBV25-1 . . CASSGSGREQYF TGTGCCAGCAGTGGATCAGGTCGCGAGCAGTACTTC
TRBJ2-1 TRBV19 . . CASGRSNNEQFF TGTGCCAGTGGGAGGTCGAACAATGAGCAGTTCTTC